The entry that follows covers one T cell receptor (beta chain) sequence. This CDR3 is 15 amino acids long. The V end was cut by 3 bases, the J end by 1 base, with 10 bases between. One entry per CDR3 protein, called by TCRdb with MiXCR from the RT-PCR reads. The table has 500,000 to 600,000 distinct CDR3 sequences, 11% seen once. The data were obtained in a study of response to subunit inactivated influenza vaccine. This sample was shared with a second study, whose subject was T cells expressing NK-cell markers. That work states: 5'RACE template switching built TCR beta cDNA with unique molecular identifiers. According to the study, TCR beta repertoires originated from sorted CD3+CD56+NKG2C+, CD3+CD56+NKG2C- and CD3+CD56-NKG2C+ T cells. In several experiments, sorting was restricted to alpha-beta TCR T cells by an anti-gamma-delta TCR antibody.

Sequenced material: PBMCs from blood, taken on the day of vaccination. This clonotype was obtained from a man aged 50 or older who received an inactivated influenza vaccine. V usage is TRBV12-3 or TRBV12-4 and J usage is TRBJ1-5; D is unresolved. This CDR3 reads CASSFVLQSNQPQHF. In DNA form, the CDR3 reads TGTGCCAGCAGTTTCGTATTGCAGAGCAATCAGCCCCAGCATTTT.